This TCR beta chain derives from a study of blood T cells in healthy people across ages. Study outcomes and limitations: Long-lived donors had more naive CD4+ cells and higher diversity than aged donors.

Germline values: CDR1 MGHDK, CDR2 SYGVNS. This CDR3 is 14 amino acids long. Primed by a sample-barcoded 5' primer and a J-beta primer mix, a second PCR proceeded for roughly 6 to 12 cycles. A 12-random-nucleotide template-switch adaptor tagged each cDNA molecule. TCRdb reprocessed the 5' RACE reads via MiXCR and lists one record per CDR3 protein. The table records around 790,000 distinct CDR3 sequences, roughly 44% of them present only once. In the case of this clonotype: Its antigen is unidentified. Germline is not matched at one junction end, which may reflect a read error.

The chain uses TRBV25-1 and TRBJ1-6, with D possibly TRBD1 on 5 matching bases. The TCR originated in a man in his fifties or sixties in good health. What was sequenced was blood. The CDR3 sequence: CASSEGGGNSPFHF. For the CDR3, the DNA is TGTGCCAGCAGTGAAGGGGGTGGTAATTCACCCTTCCACTTT.